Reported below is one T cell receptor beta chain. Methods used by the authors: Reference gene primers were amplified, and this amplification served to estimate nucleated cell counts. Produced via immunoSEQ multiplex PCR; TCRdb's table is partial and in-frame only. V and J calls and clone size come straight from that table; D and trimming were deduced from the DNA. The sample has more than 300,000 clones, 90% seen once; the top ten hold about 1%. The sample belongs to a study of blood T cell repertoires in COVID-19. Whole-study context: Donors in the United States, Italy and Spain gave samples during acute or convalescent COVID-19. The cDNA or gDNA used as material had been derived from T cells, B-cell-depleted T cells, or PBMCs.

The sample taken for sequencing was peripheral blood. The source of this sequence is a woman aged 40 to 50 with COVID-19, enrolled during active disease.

CDR3 protein: CAWRFGSHYGYTF. The DNA of the CDR3 is TGTGCCTGGAGGTTCGGGAGCCACTATGGCTACACCTTC. This chain joins TRBV30 and TRBJ1-2; no definite D call. V was pared by 3 bases and J by 3 bases, with 11 bases between. Germline lookup yields CDR1 GTSNPN and CDR2 SVGIG (reference sequence). The CDR3 covers 13 residues. Based on the CDR3 plus reference TRBV30 and TRBJ1-2, the full variable domain is SQTIHQWPATLVQPVGSPLSLECTVEGTSNPNLYWYRQAAGRGLQLLFYSVGIGQISSEVPQNLSASRPQDRQFILSSKKLLLSDSGFYLCAWRFGSHYGYTFGSGTRLTVV.